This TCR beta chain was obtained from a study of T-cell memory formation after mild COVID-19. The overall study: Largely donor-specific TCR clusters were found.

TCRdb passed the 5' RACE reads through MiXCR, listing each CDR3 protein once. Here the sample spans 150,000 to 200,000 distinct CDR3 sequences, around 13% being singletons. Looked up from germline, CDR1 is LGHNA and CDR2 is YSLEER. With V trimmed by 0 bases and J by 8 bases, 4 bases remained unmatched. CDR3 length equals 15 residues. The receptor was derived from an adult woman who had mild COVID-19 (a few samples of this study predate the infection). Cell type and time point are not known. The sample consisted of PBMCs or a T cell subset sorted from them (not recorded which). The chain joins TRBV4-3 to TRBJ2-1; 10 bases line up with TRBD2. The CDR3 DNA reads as TGCGCCAGCAGCCAAGAACTAGCGGGAATCTATGAGCAGTTCTTC. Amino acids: CASSQELAGIYEQFF.